This TCR beta chain was found in a study of shared T cell receptors in the human thymus (dated by TCRdb to the early 2020s). A note on the overall study: The study investigated the way shared, self-reactive T-cell receptor alpha chains are produced in the human thymus.

The library came from the immunoSEQ multiplex PCR assay. What TCRdb holds here is the immuneACCESS table cut down to in-frame rearrangements. Part of the clones is not present; checked against another copy, under half of the missing clones reflect an unresolved V gene, and the others are unexplained. Across this sample there are 600,000 to 900,000 clones, with 70% to 90% seen only once. The top ten clones comprise more than 0.01% of the sample. The germline V gene encodes CDR1 MNHNS and CDR2 SASEGT. Here V drops 4 bases and J drops 0 bases, and the junction holds 15 bases not matched to any gene. The CDR3 contains 19 residues, cysteine and phenylalanine counted. Here the CDR3 DNA is all that survives: 57 bases in frame from base 1. Regarding this clone: It lacks a known antigen. Base qualities are not at hand, and no much larger clone is one base apart.

A further study also used this sample, focusing on human thymus T cells. As noted in the second study: The donors were immunologically healthy infants in Finland who had open corrective cardiac surgery for congenital heart defects. The thymus tissue came from surgical resects taken out during corrective cardiac surgery. Usage of V and J gene segments appeared to be biased in both the thymic and the peripheral blood repertoires. The related research reported highly overlapping thymic TCR repertoires among unrelated individuals. The study used roughly 8 infant thymus samples plus four related peripheral blood samples to characterize TCR alpha and beta repertoires. The cohort included more than 5 male and two female infants, with donor ages spanning 7 to 244 days. Thymocytes were freed from the tissue by mechanical means and kept at -70 degrees C as pellets of roughly 8.5-31 million cells. A QIAsymphony instrument was used to extract genomic DNA from the frozen cell pellets. Using the immunoSEQ multiplex PCR assay, the TCRB and TCRAD loci were amplified from a standardized quantity of quality-controlled genomic DNA. Amplicons spanned the V(D)J region at a length sufficient to cover the CDR3 and identify V and J genes. Amplicon sequencing was performed on an Illumina platform through the commercial immunoSEQ service. Corrections for primer bias and sequencing errors followed previously described methods, while TCRAD and TCRB definitions were based on the IMGT database. Repertoires were analysed with immunoSEQ Analyzer 3.0 and VDJTools, covering basic statistics, V/J segment usage, diversity estimates, rarefaction and pairwise overlap. To estimate diversity, the Chao1, ChaoE, Efron-Thisted, Shannon and inverse Simpson indices were applied, and diversity was also estimated on datasets down-sampled to the smallest sample. Repertoire overlap was determined by strict matching of CDR3 nucleotide sequence, V gene and J gene, and Jaccard-based multidimensional scaling clustering was applied. On average, about 730,000 unique TCRB clonotypes were obtained from thymus samples, compared with about 84,000 from blood samples.

The sequence is built from TRBV6-1 and TRBJ2-4; 7 of the junction bases match TRBD1. The sequence was obtained from a girl younger than two with a congenital heart defect. Donor details come from another sample of the same person, matched by shared clones. Input material: thymocytes. The bases read TGTGCCAGCAGTGCAGGGGGAAGGATGTACGCCATAGCCAAAAACATTCAGTACTTC. It specifies CASSAGGRMYAIAKNIQYF.